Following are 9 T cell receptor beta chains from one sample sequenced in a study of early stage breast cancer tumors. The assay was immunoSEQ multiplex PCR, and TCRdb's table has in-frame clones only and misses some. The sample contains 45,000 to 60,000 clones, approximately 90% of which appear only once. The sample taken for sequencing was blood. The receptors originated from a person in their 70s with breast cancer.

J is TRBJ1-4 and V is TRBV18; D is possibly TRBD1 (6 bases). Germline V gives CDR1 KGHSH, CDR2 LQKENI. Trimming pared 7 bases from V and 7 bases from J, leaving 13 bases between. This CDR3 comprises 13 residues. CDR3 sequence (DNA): TGTGCCAGCTTCAGGGGCGACGGTGAAAAACTGTTTTTT. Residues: CASFRGDGEKLFF.

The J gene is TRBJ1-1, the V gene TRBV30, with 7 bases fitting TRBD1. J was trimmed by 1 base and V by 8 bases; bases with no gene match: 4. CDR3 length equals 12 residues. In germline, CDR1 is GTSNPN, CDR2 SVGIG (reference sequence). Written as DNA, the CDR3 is TGTGCCGGTGACAGGGCGAACACTGAAGCTTTCTTT. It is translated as CAGDRANTEAFF.

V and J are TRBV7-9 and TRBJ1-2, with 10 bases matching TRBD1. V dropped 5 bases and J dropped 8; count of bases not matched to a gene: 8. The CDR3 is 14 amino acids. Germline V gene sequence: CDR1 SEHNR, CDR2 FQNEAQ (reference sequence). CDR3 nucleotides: TGTGCCAGCAGCCCCCGACAGGGGGCCGTCGGCTACACCTTC. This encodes CASSPRQGAVGYTF.

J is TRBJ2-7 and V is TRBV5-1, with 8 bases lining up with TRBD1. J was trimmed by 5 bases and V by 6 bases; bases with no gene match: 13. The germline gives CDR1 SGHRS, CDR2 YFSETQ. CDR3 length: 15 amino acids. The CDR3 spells CASNKTPDRGHEQYF. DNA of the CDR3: TGCGCCAGCAATAAGACGCCCGACAGGGGCCACGAGCAGTACTTC.

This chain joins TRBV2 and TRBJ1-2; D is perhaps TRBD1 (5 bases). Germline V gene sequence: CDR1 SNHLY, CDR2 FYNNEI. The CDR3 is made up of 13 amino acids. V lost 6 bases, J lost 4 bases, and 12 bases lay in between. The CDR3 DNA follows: TGTGCCAGCAGAAAAGGGGACTCCTATGGCTACACCTTC. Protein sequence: CASRKGDSYGYTF.

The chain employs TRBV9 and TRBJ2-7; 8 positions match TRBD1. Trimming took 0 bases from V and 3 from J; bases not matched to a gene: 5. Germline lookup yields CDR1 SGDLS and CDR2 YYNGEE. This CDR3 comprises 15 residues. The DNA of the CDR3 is TGTGCCAGCAGCGTAGGAGGCGGACAGGGCTACGAGCAGTACTTC. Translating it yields CASSVGGGQGYEQYF.

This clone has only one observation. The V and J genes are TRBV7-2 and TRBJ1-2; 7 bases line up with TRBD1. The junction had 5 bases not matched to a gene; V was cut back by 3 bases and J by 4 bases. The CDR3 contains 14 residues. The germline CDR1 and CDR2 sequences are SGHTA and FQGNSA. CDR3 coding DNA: TGTGCCAGCAGCTTTTATGACAGGGCCTATGGCTACACCTTC. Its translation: CASSFYDRAYGYTF.

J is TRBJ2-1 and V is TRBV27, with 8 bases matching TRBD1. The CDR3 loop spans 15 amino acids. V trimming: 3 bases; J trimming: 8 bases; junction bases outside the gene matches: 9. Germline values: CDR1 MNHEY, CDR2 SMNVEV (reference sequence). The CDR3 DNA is TGTGCCAGCAGTTTGGTGTCAGGGGGCGGCTATGAGCAGTTCTTC. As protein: CASSLVSGGGYEQFF.

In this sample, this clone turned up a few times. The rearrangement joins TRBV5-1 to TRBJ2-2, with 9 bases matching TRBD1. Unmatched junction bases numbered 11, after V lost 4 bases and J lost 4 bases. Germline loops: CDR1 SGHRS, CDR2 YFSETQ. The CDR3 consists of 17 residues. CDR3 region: CASSIGQGSVATGELFF. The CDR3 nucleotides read TGCGCCAGCAGCATTGGACAGGGGTCCGTTGCCACCGGGGAGCTGTTTTTT. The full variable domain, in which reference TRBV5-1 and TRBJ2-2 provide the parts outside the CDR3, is KAGVTQTPRYLIKTRGQQVTLSCSPISGHRSVSWYQQTPGQGLQFLFEYFSETQRNKGNFPGRFSGRQFSNSRSEMNVSTLELGDSALYLCASSIGQGSVATGELFFGEGSRLTVL.